Described below is a single TCR beta chain sequence and its context. Its target is not known. The data stem from a study of shared clonotypes between healthy human individuals. Looking at the study overall: Per donor, three plates held CD4 naive cells, three held CD4 memory, two held CD8 naive and one held CD8 memory.

Findings of the study overall: Generation of non-shared clonotypes was less probable than generation of clonotypes shared by all four donors.

Terminally differentiated effector memory CD45RA+ cells were excluded by CCR7 positive selection of CD45RO-negative cells. Germline CDR1 MNHEY, CDR2 SMNVEV (reference sequence). The CDR3 totals 16 residues. V dropped 6 bases and J dropped 5; count of bases not matched to a gene: 13. The protocol was immunoSEQ multiplex PCR, while the TCRdb copy is restricted to in-frame clones and leaves out a portion. The sample lists about 2.1 million clones, roughly 95% seen once, with around 1.7% in the top ten. The sequencing input was naive CD8+ T cells from PBMCs. This TCR was sampled from a man aged 18 to 29 in good health. Some clones in this sample may be carry-over from other donors' samples. The chain employs TRBV27 and TRBJ2-7, with 10 bases that match TRBD2. The CDR3 region is CASRGSGRDVMNEQYF. CDR3 nucleotides: TGTGCCAGCAGAGGAAGCGGGAGGGATGTCATGAACGAGCAGTACTTC.